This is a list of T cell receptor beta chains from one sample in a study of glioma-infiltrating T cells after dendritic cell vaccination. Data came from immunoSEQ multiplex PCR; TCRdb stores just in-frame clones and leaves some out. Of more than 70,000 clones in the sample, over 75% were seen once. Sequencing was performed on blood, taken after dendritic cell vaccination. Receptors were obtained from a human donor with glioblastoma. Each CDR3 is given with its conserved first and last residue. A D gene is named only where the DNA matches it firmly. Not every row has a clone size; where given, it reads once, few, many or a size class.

CDR3 DNA: TGTGCCAGCAGCTTAGTACAGCAATCCTACGAGCAGTACTTC
CDR3 protein: CASSLVQQSYEQYF
clone size: NA
J gene: TRBJ2-7
CDR3 length: 14
V gene: TRBV7-2
D gene: NA

CDR3 DNA: TGTGCCAGCAGTAAAGCGGGGGGCACAGATACGCAGTATTTT
CDR3 protein: CASSKAGGTDTQYF
clone size: NA
J gene: TRBJ2-3
CDR3 length: 14
V gene: TRBV6-4
D gene: TRBD2

CDR3 DNA: TGTGCCAGCAGTGAATCTAGCGGCGTGGTAGATACGCAGTATTTT
CDR3 protein: CASSESSGVVDTQYF
clone size: NA
J gene: TRBJ2-3
CDR3 length: 15
V gene: TRBV6-4
D gene: TRBD2

CDR3 DNA: TGTGCCAGTAGTACGGGACTACCTACGAGCTCCTACGAGCAGTACTTC
CDR3 protein: CASSTGLPTSSYEQYF
clone size: NA
J gene: TRBJ2-7
CDR3 length: 16
V gene: TRBV19
D gene: TRBD2

CDR3 DNA: TGTGCCAGCAGTTCAGGGCGGTGGGGCGAGGCAGATACGCAGTATTTT
CDR3 protein: CASSSGRWGEADTQYF
clone size: NA
J gene: TRBJ2-3
CDR3 length: 16
V gene: TRBV27
D gene: NA

CDR3 DNA: TGTGCCTGGAGTATGGGGACTGACGGAGATACGCAGTATTTT
CDR3 protein: CAWSMGTDGDTQYF
clone size: NA
J gene: TRBJ2-3
CDR3 length: 14
V gene: TRBV30
D gene: NA

CDR3 DNA: TGTGCCAGCTCACCAGGCCAGCGGGGTGAAGAGACCCAGTACTTC
CDR3 protein: CASSPGQRGEETQYF
clone size: NA
J gene: TRBJ2-5
CDR3 length: 15
V gene: TRBV18
D gene: TRBD2

CDR3 DNA: TGCGCCAGCAGTGACCCCGGGGCAGATACGCAGTATTTT
CDR3 protein: CASSDPGADTQYF
clone size: NA
J gene: TRBJ2-3
CDR3 length: 13
V gene: TRBV10-1
D gene: NA

CDR3 DNA: TGCGCCAGCAGTCCTACGGGGGTCCACGAGCAGTACTTC
CDR3 protein: CASSPTGVHEQYF
clone size: NA
J gene: TRBJ2-7
CDR3 length: 13
V gene: TRBV4-1
D gene: NA

CDR3 DNA: TGTGCCAGCATGGAGAAGTTTGACAGGCGCTACAATGAGCAGTTCTTC
CDR3 protein: CASMEKFDRRYNEQFF
clone size: NA
J gene: TRBJ2-1
CDR3 length: 16
V gene: TRBV27
D gene: NA

CDR3 DNA: TGTGCCAGCAGCTTACGCGGGAACCACAATGAGCAGTTCTTC
CDR3 protein: CASSLRGNHNEQFF
clone size: NA
J gene: TRBJ2-1
CDR3 length: 14
V gene: TRBV11-1
D gene: NA

CDR3 DNA: TGTGCCAGCTCACCGACGACAGGGTACGAGCAGTACTTC
CDR3 protein: CASSPTTGYEQYF
clone size: NA
J gene: TRBJ2-7
CDR3 length: 13
V gene: TRBV18
D gene: TRBD1

CDR3 DNA: TGTGCCAGCATCCGATGGGGCCTATTTGGCTACACCTTC
CDR3 protein: CASIRWGLFGYTF
clone size: NA
J gene: TRBJ1-2
CDR3 length: 13
V gene: TRBV5-6
D gene: NA

CDR3 DNA: TGCGCCAGCAGCCAACCCGACAGGCCCCAGCATTTT
CDR3 protein: CASSQPDRPQHF
clone size: NA
J gene: TRBJ1-5
CDR3 length: 12
V gene: TRBV4-1
D gene: NA

CDR3 DNA: TGTGCCTGGAGTACACAGGGGAACTATGGCTACACCTTC
CDR3 protein: CAWSTQGNYGYTF
clone size: once
J gene: TRBJ1-2
CDR3 length: 13
V gene: TRBV30
D gene: TRBD1